A single sample gave rise to the 21 T cell receptor beta chains below, sequenced in a study of shared clonotypes between healthy human individuals. CD45RO-negative, CCR7-selected cells formed the naive CD8 fraction, which excluded terminally differentiated effector memory CD45RA+ cells. Data came from immunoSEQ multiplex PCR; TCRdb stores just in-frame clones and leaves some out. The sample lists around 2,000,000 clones, about 95% seen once, with under 1.5% in the top ten. The sequenced material came from naive CD8+ T cells sorted from blood. All receptors derive from a man younger than 35 in good health.

V and J are TRBV19 and TRBJ2-7; the D gene could be TRBD1 or TRBD2 (5 bases each). The CDR3 contains 15 residues. Germline CDR1 reads LNHDA; CDR2 reads SQIVND (reference sequence). Deletions cut 5 bases from V and 4 bases from J, with 18 bases between. This CDR3 is CASSPSPGPGYEQYF. CDR3 DNA sequence: TGTGCCAGTAGTCCCTCCCCGGGACCAGGGTACGAGCAGTACTTC.

Comments on this clone: Other nucleotide sequences from this sample produce the same CDR3. The rearrangement uses TRBV5-6 and TRBJ2-1; 10 bases agree with TRBD1. V shed 4 bases, J shed 3 bases, and the junction held 4 bases outside the gene matches. Germline V CDR1 and CDR2: SGHDT, YYEEEE. The CDR3 loop spans 15 amino acids. The CDR3 DNA sequence: TGTGCCAGCAGCCCAGGACAGGGGGACTACAATGAGCAGTTCTTC. Residues: CASSPGQGDYNEQFF.

The chain has TRBV9 and TRBJ2-7; D not resolved. V lost 4 bases to trimming and J lost 6 bases, with 11 bases between them. The CDR3 length is 12 residues. Germline-derived CDR1 and CDR2 are SGDLS and YYNGEE. The CDR3 coding sequence is TGTGCCAGCAGCCCCGATCCGTTCGAGCAGTACTTC. Translating gives CASSPDPFEQYF.

The chain recombines TRBV27 with TRBJ1-6; D is unresolved. The CDR3 consists of 15 residues. Per germline, CDR1 MNHEY and CDR2 SMNVEV (reference sequence). Between the trimmed V and J ends, which lost 5 bases and 6 bases, there was a span of 14 bases. CDR3 bases: TGTGCCAGCAGTAACTTGGAGGAGGGTAATTCACCCCTCCACTTT. This translates into CASSNLEEGNSPLHF.

The rearrangement uses TRBV7-9 and TRBJ1-4; no clear D gene. In germline, CDR1 is SEHNR, CDR2 FQNEAQ (reference sequence). Trimming pared 1 base from V and 4 bases from J, leaving 10 bases between. The CDR3 is made up of 15 amino acids. CDR3 loop: CASSLVGKGNEKLFF. CDR3 in DNA: TGTGCCAGCAGCTTAGTAGGGAAGGGTAATGAAAAACTGTTTTTT.

As concerns this clone: Other DNA sequences of this sample code for an identical CDR3. The J gene is TRBJ2-3, the V gene TRBV30, with TRBD2 identical over 8 bases. J gave up 0 bases and V 0 bases, and 2 bases lay outside the gene matches. This CDR3 region has 15 residues. From germline, CDR1 is GTSNPN and CDR2 SVGIG (reference sequence). The CDR3, as DNA: TGTGCCTGGAGTGTTCTAGCGGGTAGCACAGATACGCAGTATTTT. It encodes CAWSVLAGSTDTQYF. The full variable domain, with the rest looked up from reference TRBV30 and TRBJ2-3, is SQTIHQWPATLVQPVGSPLSLECTVEGTSNPNLYWYRQAAGRGLQLLFYSVGIGQISSEVPQNLSASRPQDRQFILSSKKLLLSDSGFYLCAWSVLAGSTDTQYFGPGTRLTVL.

The chain joins TRBV9 to TRBJ2-5; TRBD1 aligns across 7 bases. Trimming removed 3 bases from V and 0 bases from J; junction bases left unmatched: 11. Germline CDR1 SGDLS, CDR2 YYNGEE. The CDR3 extends over 17 amino acids. The CDR3, as DNA: TGTGCCAGCAGCGCGTTACGGGACAGTCTGTACCAAGAGACCCAGTACTTC. Its protein is CASSALRDSLYQETQYF.

The chain carries TRBV5-4 and TRBJ2-2; 8 bases line up with TRBD2. Germline CDR1 SGHNT, CDR2 YYREEE (reference sequence). V lost 0 bases, J lost 4 bases, and 2 bases stayed unmatched. The CDR3 runs 15 residues. CDR3 region: CASSLESGSTGELFF. The CDR3 DNA sequence: TGTGCCAGCAGCTTGGAAAGCGGGAGCACCGGGGAGCTGTTTTTT.

This chain links TRBV10-3 with TRBJ2-6, with D perhaps assigned TRBD1 or TRBD2 (5 bases each). V lost 4 bases, J lost 6 bases, and 7 bases lay in between. The germline CDR1 and CDR2 sequences are ENHRY and SYGVKD. This CDR3 region has 13 residues. The CDR3, as DNA: TGTGCCATCAGTGCTGGGACGGCCAACGTCCTGACTTTC. As protein: CAISAGTANVLTF.

The V and J genes are TRBV7-9 and TRBJ2-5; either TRBD1 or TRBD2 may supply D (5 bases each). Trimming removed 5 bases at V and 1 base at J, with 20 bases between. CDR1 and CDR2 (germline): SEHNR, FQNEAQ (reference sequence). The CDR3 is 17 amino acids. The CDR3 protein is CASSPPAGGPSQETQYF. The CDR3 DNA reads as TGTGCCAGCAGCCCCCCCGCTGGGGGACCATCCCAAGAGACCCAGTACTTC.

This chain links TRBV4-3 with TRBJ2-7, with TRBD1 matching 9 bases. Germline-derived CDR1 and CDR2 are LGHNA and YSLEER. The ends lost 4 bases at V and 3 bases at J; junction bases unmatched: 10. The CDR3 consists of 16 residues. The CDR3 loop is CASSPTATGGDYEQYF. CDR3 nucleotide sequence: TGCGCCAGCAGCCCAACCGCGACAGGGGGAGACTACGAGCAGTACTTC.

The CDR3 protein is CASSYRDRAPYEQYF. The CDR3 DNA is TGTGCCAGCAGTTACAGGGACAGGGCCCCCTACGAGCAGTACTTC. This rearrangement joins TRBV6-5 to TRBJ2-7, with TRBD1 matching 9 bases. The CDR3 totals 15 residues. J lost 2 bases, V lost 2 bases, and 4 bases had no gene match. Germline V gene data show CDR1 as MNHEY and CDR2 as SVGAGI.

This clone was seen only once. V usage is TRBV6-6 and J usage is TRBJ2-3; D is unresolved. CDR1 is MNHNY and CDR2 is SVGAGI in the germline V gene (reference sequence). This CDR3 region has 14 residues. V was trimmed by 1 base and J by 0 bases, leaving 5 bases between them. CDR3 nucleotide sequence: TGTGCCAGCAGTTACTTATACAGCACAGATACGCAGTATTTT. Its translation is CASSYLYSTDTQYF.

A remark on this clone: This sample includes further DNA sequences coding for the same CDR3. This chain joins TRBV29-1 and TRBJ2-7, with D possibly called TRBD1 or TRBD2 (5 bases each). Germline CDR1 SQVTM, CDR2 ANQGSEA. The CDR3 is 12 amino acids. Trimming pared 1 base from V and 3 bases from J, leaving 7 bases between. The CDR3 DNA reads as TGCAGCGTTGAAGGGGGGAACTACGAGCAGTACTTC. Translated: CSVEGGNYEQYF.

The rearrangement links TRBV6-5 to TRBJ2-7; unclear D gene. Germline lookup yields CDR1 MNHEY and CDR2 SVGAGI. The CDR3 sequence is 13 residues long. V was pared by 0 bases and J by 3 bases, with 6 bases between. CDR3 DNA sequence: TGTGCCAGCAGTTACTCGCGGAACTACGAGCAGTACTTC. Translated: CASSYSRNYEQYF.

On this clone: This sample also contains other DNA sequences that code for the same CDR3. V is TRBV5-4 and J is TRBJ2-7; 9 nucleotides agree with TRBD1. The CDR3 runs to 14 residues. CDR1 and CDR2 (germline): SGHNT, YYREEE (reference sequence). V lost 0 bases, J lost 6 bases, and 4 bases stayed unmatched. The CDR3 reads CASSLGQGVGEQYF. DNA of the CDR3: TGTGCCAGCAGCTTGGGACAGGGGGTGGGCGAGCAGTACTTC.

Here the CDR3 DNA reads TGTGCCAGCAGTTACGGACTAGGTAGCCCGAATGAGCAGTTCTTC. It translates to CASSYGLGSPNEQFF. V gene TRBV6-5 combines with J gene TRBJ2-1; 7 bases are a match to TRBD2. The CDR3 covers 15 residues. Looked up from germline, CDR1 is MNHEY and CDR2 is SVGAGI. Trimming removed 2 bases from V and 7 bases from J; junction bases left unmatched: 8.

This chain connects TRBV7-9 to TRBJ2-2; 9 bases line up with TRBD1. There are 17 residues in the CDR3. Germline values: CDR1 SEHNR, CDR2 FQNEAQ (reference sequence). V lost 2 bases to trimming and J lost 3 bases; unmatched junction nucleotides: 7. The CDR3 loop reads CASSLYIRTGDTGELFF. The CDR3 DNA is TGTGCCAGCAGCTTATATATCAGGACAGGGGACACCGGGGAGCTGTTTTTT.

The rearrangement uses TRBV4-2 and TRBJ2-3; D may be TRBD1 or TRBD2 (5 bases each). Germline V gene lookup returns CDR1 LGHNA and CDR2 YNFKEQ. Trimming stripped 1 base from V and 5 bases from J, with 10 bases between. The CDR3 is 14 amino acids. The CDR3 bases are TGTGCCAGCAGCCAAGCCGGGGCGGGAGATACGCAGTATTTT. Protein: CASSQAGAGDTQYF.

This clone was observed a few times. This chain links TRBV19 with TRBJ1-1; 7 positions agree with TRBD1. V shed 4 bases and J 1 base; nucleotides not matched to a gene: 12. The CDR3 loop spans 17 amino acids. Germline lookup yields CDR1 LNHDA and CDR2 SQIVND (reference sequence). The CDR3 sequence is CASSREDAGQRNTEAFF. The CDR3 DNA is TGTGCCAGTAGTAGAGAAGACGCGGGACAGAGGAACACTGAAGCTTTCTTT.

The V gene is TRBV4-3, the J gene TRBJ2-1, with D uncertain. The V gene lost 0 bases and the J gene lost 8 bases, with 8 bases spanning the gap. The CDR3 has 13 amino acids. Germline assignment: CDR1 LGHNA and CDR2 YSLEER. The CDR3 loop reads CASSQDVEDEQFF. The DNA of the CDR3 is TGCGCCAGCAGCCAAGATGTCGAGGATGAGCAGTTCTTC.